Listed below are T cell receptor beta chains from one sample, sequenced in a study of T cell responses to AZD1222 COVID-19 vaccine. Repertoires were generated with immunoSEQ multiplex PCR, while TCRdb's copy carries only in-frame clones and drops some. Here the sample spans fewer than 150,000 clones, over 85% being singletons. The starting material was peripheral blood, obtained on day 0 of AZD1222 vaccination. The origin of the receptors is an adult in good health. CDR3s include the opening cysteine and the closing phenylalanine or tryptophan. D genes are given only for firm matches. A clone size is listed for some rows: how often the clone was seen (once, few, many), or a class if it is expanded.

V: TRBV2; J: TRBJ1-2; D: TRBD1; size: once; CDR3: CASSGQGRYGYTF; DNA: TGTGCCAGCAGCGGACAGGGTCGCTATGGCTACACCTTC
V: TRBV28; J: TRBJ1-3; D: NA; size: NA; CDR3: CASSLDRSGNTIYF; DNA: TGTGCCAGCAGTTTAGACAGGTCTGGAAACACCATATATTTT
V: TRBV4-1; J: TRBJ2-3; D: TRBD2; size: NA; CDR3: CASSQEGLAGGTDTQYF; DNA: TGCGCCAGCAGCCAAGAGGGGCTAGCGGGAGGTACAGATACGCAGTATTTT
V: TRBV11-3; J: TRBJ1-1; D: NA; size: NA; CDR3: CASSLWENTEAFF; DNA: TGTGCCAGCAGCTTATGGGAAAACACTGAAGCTTTCTTT
V: TRBV2; J: TRBJ2-7; D: NA; size: NA; CDR3: CASKAMGVNSYEQYF; DNA: TGTGCCAGCAAAGCGATGGGGGTAAACTCCTACGAGCAGTACTTC
V: TRBV4-1; J: TRBJ1-2; D: NA; size: NA; CDR3: CASSDPIQGRGYTF; DNA: TGCGCCAGCAGCGATCCGATACAGGGACGGGGCTACACCTTC
V: TRBV15; J: TRBJ2-5; D: NA; size: NA; CDR3: CATSIGTGETQYF; DNA: TGTGCCACCAGCATCGGAACAGGGGAGACCCAGTACTTC
V: TRBV7-2; J: TRBJ1-2; D: NA; size: NA; CDR3: CASSLVSVPGEGYTF; DNA: TGTGCCAGCAGCTTAGTTTCCGTCCCAGGGGAAGGCTACACCTTC
V: TRBV7-2; J: TRBJ1-3; D: TRBD1; size: NA; CDR3: CASSQQGAIRGNTIYF; DNA: TGTGCCAGCAGCCAGCAGGGGGCGATCCGTGGAAACACCATATATTTT
V: TRBV25-1; J: TRBJ2-3; D: NA; size: NA; CDR3: CASRLTSTDTQYF; DNA: TGTGCCAGCAGGTTGACGTCCACAGATACGCAGTATTTT
V: TRBV10-3; J: TRBJ2-1; D: TRBD2; size: NA; CDR3: CAISDRLAGGDNEQFF; DNA: TGTGCCATCAGCGATAGACTAGCGGGAGGAGACAATGAGCAGTTCTTC
V: TRBV19; J: TRBJ1-1; D: TRBD1; size: NA; CDR3: CASSPTPGQENTEAFF; DNA: TGTGCCAGTAGTCCTACCCCGGGACAGGAGAACACTGAAGCTTTCTTT
V: TRBV3-1/TRBV3-2; J: TRBJ1-4; D: NA; size: NA; CDR3: CASSQGQSSYSNEKLFF; DNA: TGTGCCAGCAGCCAAGGACAGAGTAGTTACTCTAATGAAAAACTGTTTTTT
V: TRBV19; J: TRBJ2-1; D: TRBD2; size: NA; CDR3: CASSSSGGMDNEQFF; DNA: TGTGCCAGTAGTTCGAGCGGGGGAATGGACAATGAGCAGTTCTTC
V: TRBV27; J: TRBJ2-7; D: NA; size: NA; CDR3: CASSLFFGSYEQYF; DNA: TGTGCCAGCAGTTTATTTTTTGGCTCCTACGAGCAGTACTTC
V: TRBV6-2/TRBV6-3; J: TRBJ1-1; D: NA; size: NA; CDR3: CASSYSGRMNTEAFF; DNA: TGTGCCAGCAGTTACTCGGGGAGGATGAACACTGAAGCTTTCTTT
V: TRBV19; J: TRBJ1-2; D: NA; size: NA; CDR3: CASSMEGIGYTF; DNA: TGTGCCAGTAGTATGGAGGGGATTGGCTACACCTTC
V: TRBV27; J: TRBJ2-3; D: NA; size: NA; CDR3: CASSSANTDTQYF; DNA: TGTGCCAGCAGTTCAGCAAACACAGATACGCAGTATTTT
V: TRBV27; J: TRBJ2-1; D: NA; size: NA; CDR3: CASRRGLSSYNEQFF; DNA: TGTGCCAGCAGGCGGGGACTCAGCTCCTACAATGAGCAGTTCTTC
V: TRBV11-3; J: TRBJ2-7; D: NA; size: NA; CDR3: CASSLECLRDLPYEQYF; DNA: TGTGCCAGCAGCTTAGAATGCCTTAGGGACCTACCCTACGAGCAGTACTTC
V: TRBV11-2; J: TRBJ1-5; D: NA; size: once; CDR3: CASSQGVQPQHF; DNA: TGTGCCAGCAGCCAAGGGGTTCAGCCCCAGCATTTT
V: TRBV9; J: TRBJ1-3; D: NA; size: NA; CDR3: CASSVSGDSGNTIYF; DNA: TGTGCCAGCAGCGTCTCAGGAGACTCTGGAAACACCATATATTTT
V: TRBV19; J: TRBJ1-5; D: NA; size: NA; CDR3: CASSDYSNNYNQPQHF; DNA: TGTGCCAGTAGTGACTACAGTAATAATTACAATCAGCCCCAGCATTTT
V: TRBV18; J: TRBJ2-7; D: NA; size: NA; CDR3: CASSPTGSGGGQYF; DNA: TGTGCCAGCTCACCAACAGGGAGTGGAGGAGGGCAGTACTTC
V: TRBV28; J: TRBJ2-7; D: NA; size: NA; CDR3: CASGQGYEQYF; DNA: TGTGCCAGCGGTCAGGGGTACGAGCAGTACTTC
V: TRBV19; J: TRBJ2-2; D: TRBD1; size: NA; CDR3: CASSTQGAGELFF; DNA: TGTGCCAGTAGTACACAGGGGGCCGGGGAGCTGTTTTTT
V: TRBV5-6; J: TRBJ2-1; D: NA; size: NA; CDR3: CASSLDRVRVTEQFF; DNA: TGTGCCAGCAGCTTGGATAGGGTCAGGGTAACTGAGCAGTTCTTC
V: TRBV6-5; J: TRBJ2-2; D: NA; size: NA; CDR3: CASRAGLMNTGELFF; DNA: TGTGCCAGCAGGGCCGGACTGATGAACACCGGGGAGCTGTTTTTT
V: TRBV7-6; J: TRBJ2-3; D: NA; size: NA; CDR3: CASRLSGRSTDTQYF; DNA: TGTGCCAGCAGATTAAGCGGGCGCAGCACAGATACGCAGTATTTT
V: TRBV18; J: TRBJ1-6; D: TRBD1; size: once; CDR3: CASSGQGTSSYNSPLHF; DNA: TGTGCCAGCTCAGGACAGGGGACCAGCTCCTATAATTCACCCCTCCACTTT
V: TRBV5-1; J: TRBJ1-2; D: NA; size: NA; CDR3: CASSLAGRRGGYTF; DNA: TGCGCCAGCAGCTTGGCGGGTAGAAGAGGAGGCTACACCTTC
V: TRBV21-1; J: TRBJ2-3; D: NA; size: NA; CDR3: CASKLAGTQYF; DNA: TGTGCCAGCAAACTAGCGGGTACGCAGTATTTT
V: TRBV5-8; J: TRBJ1-5; D: NA; size: NA; CDR3: CASSLAEGGHQPQHF; DNA: TGTGCCAGCAGCTTGGCGGAGGGGGGGCATCAGCCCCAGCATTTT
V: TRBV18; J: TRBJ1-6; D: TRBD1; size: NA; CDR3: CASSLKQGAYYNSPLHF; DNA: TGTGCCAGCTCACTAAAGCAGGGGGCGTACTATAATTCACCCCTCCACTTT
V: TRBV3-1/TRBV3-2; J: TRBJ2-1; D: TRBD2; size: NA; CDR3: CASSQTAAGGSEQFF; DNA: TGTGCCAGCAGCCAGACGGCAGCGGGAGGTAGTGAGCAGTTCTTC
V: TRBV27; J: TRBJ2-7; D: TRBD2; size: few; CDR3: CASSPWGLAGAGEQYF; DNA: TGTGCCAGCAGTCCCTGGGGGCTAGCGGGAGCGGGCGAGCAGTACTTC
V: TRBV5-6; J: TRBJ2-7; D: TRBD2; size: NA; CDR3: CASTSGGSYEQYF; DNA: TGTGCCAGCACTTCGGGGGGATCCTACGAGCAGTACTTC
V: TRBV7-9; J: TRBJ1-2; D: TRBD1; size: NA; CDR3: CASSLTGESYGYTF; DNA: TGTGCCAGCAGCTTGACAGGGGAATCCTATGGCTACACCTTC
V: TRBV29-1; J: TRBJ2-1; D: TRBD2; size: NA; CDR3: CSGGLAGIGEQFF; DNA: TGCAGCGGGGGACTAGCGGGGATAGGTGAGCAGTTCTTC
V: TRBV3-1/TRBV3-2; J: TRBJ2-5; D: TRBD2; size: NA; CDR3: CASSHLAGVETQYF; DNA: TGTGCCAGCAGCCACCTAGCGGGAGTGGAGACCCAGTACTTC
V: TRBV9; J: TRBJ2-5; D: NA; size: NA; CDR3: CASRAHSEETQYF; DNA: TGTGCCAGCAGAGCACATAGCGAAGAGACCCAGTACTTC
V: TRBV4-1; J: TRBJ1-1; D: NA; size: once; CDR3: CATTGTLGQAFF; DNA: TGCGCCACAACCGGGACACTCGGGCAAGCTTTCTTT
V: TRBV7-9; J: TRBJ2-4; D: TRBD1; size: NA; CDR3: CASSSPDPGGAKNIQYF; DNA: TGTGCCAGCAGCTCCCCGGACCCAGGGGGAGCCAAAAACATTCAGTACTTC
V: TRBV19; J: TRBJ2-2; D: NA; size: few; CDR3: CASSTWSNTGELFF; DNA: TGTGCCAGTAGTACCTGGTCGAACACCGGGGAGCTGTTTTTT
V: TRBV5-4; J: TRBJ2-1; D: NA; size: NA; CDR3: CASSPDGLGSYNEQFF; DNA: TGTGCCAGCAGCCCGGACGGGCTTGGATCCTACAATGAGCAGTTCTTC
V: TRBV18; J: TRBJ2-6; D: TRBD2; size: NA; CDR3: CASSPTTSGGAGANVLTF; DNA: TGTGCCAGCTCACCAACGACTAGCGGGGGGGCTGGGGCCAACGTCCTGACTTTC
V: TRBV3-1/TRBV3-2; J: TRBJ1-2; D: NA; size: many; CDR3: CASSPLGGLSIYGYTF; DNA: TGTGCCAGCAGCCCCCTGGGGGGATTATCCATCTATGGCTACACCTTC
V: TRBV5-1; J: TRBJ2-1; D: TRBD2; size: NA; CDR3: CASSLASSGNEQFF; DNA: TGCGCCAGCAGCTTGGCGTCTAGCGGGAATGAGCAGTTCTTC
V: TRBV14; J: TRBJ1-6; D: NA; size: NA; CDR3: CASSRGSSYNSPLHF; DNA: TGTGCCAGCAGCCGGGGGAGCTCCTATAATTCACCCCTCCACTTT
V: TRBV20-1; J: TRBJ1-2; D: NA; size: NA; CDR3: CSASRDSNIGGYTF; DNA: TGCAGTGCTAGTAGGGACTCGAATATTGGGGGCTACACCTTC
V: TRBV15; J: TRBJ1-5; D: NA; size: NA; CDR3: CATSRDSIAGPNQPQHF; DNA: TGTGCCACCAGCAGAGATTCCATAGCCGGCCCAAATCAGCCCCAGCATTTT
V: TRBV19; J: TRBJ2-7; D: TRBD1; size: NA; CDR3: CASSITPQGAVEQYF; DNA: TGTGCCAGTAGTATAACCCCCCAGGGGGCGGTCGAGCAGTACTTC
V: TRBV5-1; J: TRBJ1-4; D: TRBD1; size: NA; CDR3: CASSLRQGGLDEKLFF; DNA: TGCGCCAGCAGCTTACGACAGGGAGGGTTAGATGAAAAACTGTTTTTT
V: TRBV18; J: TRBJ2-7; D: NA; size: NA; CDR3: CASSSTGTPSSYEQYF; DNA: TGTGCCAGCTCATCGACCGGGACACCGAGCTCCTACGAGCAGTACTTC
V: TRBV10-3; J: TRBJ2-7; D: NA; size: NA; CDR3: CAISVSGHRDEQYF; DNA: TGTGCCATCAGTGTCTCCGGACACAGGGACGAGCAGTACTTC
V: TRBV6-2/TRBV6-3; J: TRBJ2-2; D: NA; size: NA; CDR3: CASSYSRTTSTGELFF; DNA: TGTGCCAGCAGTTACTCGCGGACAACTAGCACCGGGGAGCTGTTTTTT